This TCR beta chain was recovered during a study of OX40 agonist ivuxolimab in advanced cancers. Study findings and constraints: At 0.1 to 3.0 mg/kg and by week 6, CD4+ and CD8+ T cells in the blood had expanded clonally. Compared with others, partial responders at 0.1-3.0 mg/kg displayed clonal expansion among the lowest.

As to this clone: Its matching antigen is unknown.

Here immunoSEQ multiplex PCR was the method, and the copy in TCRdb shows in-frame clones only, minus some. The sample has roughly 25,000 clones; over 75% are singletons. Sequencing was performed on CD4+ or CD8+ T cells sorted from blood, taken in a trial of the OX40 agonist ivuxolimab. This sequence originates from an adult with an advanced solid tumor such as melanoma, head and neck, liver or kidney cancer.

The CDR3 region is CASSGELAGVSDTQYF. The CDR3 DNA reads as TGTGCCAGCAGCGGGGAACTAGCGGGAGTGTCAGATACGCAGTATTTT. The chain has TRBV7-3 and TRBJ2-3; 11 bases are a match to TRBD2. V shed 5 bases, J shed 4 bases, and the junction held 8 bases outside the gene matches. Germline V gene lookup returns CDR1 SGHTA and CDR2 FQGTGA. The CDR3 consists of 16 residues.